Listed below are T cell receptor beta chains from one sample, sequenced in a study of blood T cell repertoires in COVID-19. Assay: immunoSEQ multiplex PCR; the TCRdb copy retains only in-frame clones and omits some. The table lists some 330,000 clones, nearly 90% of them singletons, with approximately 2% in the top ten. The specimen was peripheral blood. These TCRs come from a woman between 25 and 40 years old with COVID-19, enrolled during active disease. Both conserved end residues are part of each CDR3. Fields, in order: V gene, CDR3 protein.

>TRBV28
CASSWDSGGAIGELFF
>TRBV5-5
CASSRGQVSNQPQHF
>TRBV24-1
CATSDYRGYGYTF
>TRBV5-4
CASSSPGAYEQYF
>TRBV5-1
CASSTTTGASTDTQYF
>TRBV7-9
CASSFGFGGAFF
>TRBV19
CASSITGSDSPLHF
>TRBV7-2
CASSPPQRGAINIQYF
>TRBV6-4
CASSEGSSDFTGELFF
>TRBV4-1
CASSQPRAGGNYNEQFF
>TRBV18
CASSPVTSGGQNTGELFF
>TRBV11-3
CASSLTGTTEAFF
>TRBV7-9
CASSFQGRMNTEAFF
>TRBV15
CATTSGAISGELFF
>TRBV18
CASSPLQYTEAFF
>TRBV11-2
CASSHKGLAYQETQYF
>TRBV15
CATSRGTGIGAYEQYF
>TRBV13
CASSFQGGPHGYTF